Listed below are T cell receptor beta chains from one sample, sequenced in a study of shared clonotypes between healthy human individuals. This table comes from immunoSEQ multiplex PCR, and its TCRdb copy is limited to in-frame clones, with some not included. The data hold over a million clones, with about 84% observed a single time. The source material was memory CD4+ T cells from PBMCs. The receptors derive from a man aged 18 to 30 in good health. Some clones in this sample may be carry-over from other donors' samples. Each CDR3 is given with its conserved first and last residue. A D gene is named only where the DNA matches it firmly. A row's size may be missing; if present it is once, few, many or a size class.

clone_size | d_call | j_call | v_call | cdr3_aa | cdr3_nt
. | TRBD2 | TRBJ2-3 | TRBV7-9 | CASSRSGRVDTQYF | TGTGCCAGCAGCCGGAGCGGGAGAGTTGATACGCAGTATTTT
. | TRBD1 | TRBJ1-3 | TRBV13 | CASSLSSDRGYGNTIYF | TGTGCCAGCAGCTTATCGTCCGACAGGGGTTACGGAAACACCATATATTTT
. | TRBD2 | TRBJ2-5 | TRBV6-1 | CASSPGGVGVTQYF | TGTGCCAGCAGCCCGGGGGGGGTAGGCGTGACCCAGTACTTC
. | . | TRBJ1-2 | TRBV29-1 | CSVHDETHPNYGYTF | TGCAGCGTCCATGACGAGACCCATCCTAACTATGGCTACACCTTC
few | TRBD1 | TRBJ1-2 | TRBV28 | CASRRPGQDPSGYTF | TGTGCCAGCAGGCGACCGGGACAGGACCCCTCGGGCTACACCTTC
. | TRBD1 | TRBJ2-6 | TRBV30 | CAWSFGQGGANVLTF | TGTGCCTGGAGTTTCGGACAGGGGGGGGCCAACGTCCTGACTTTC
. | . | TRBJ2-7 | TRBV6-1 | CASSAFPGVTGEQYF | TGTGCCAGCAGTGCCTTCCCGGGGGTAACGGGCGAGCAGTACTTC
. | TRBD1 | TRBJ1-4 | TRBV5-1 | CASKTGQGAEKLFF | TGCGCCAGCAAGACGGGACAGGGTGCCGAAAAACTGTTTTTT
. | . | TRBJ2-5 | TRBV28 | CASSLLDQETQYF | TGTGCCAGCAGTTTGTTGGACCAAGAGACCCAGTACTTC
once | TRBD1 | TRBJ2-5 | TRBV7-3 | CASSLTAGTGGQETQYF | TGTGCCAGCAGCTTAACCGCAGGGACAGGGGGCCAAGAGACCCAGTACTTC
few | TRBD1 | TRBJ1-2 | TRBV28 | CASSLLFRNIGLQGASHGYTF | TGTGCCAGCAGTTTATTATTTCGCAATATCGGCTTGCAGGGGGCCTCTCATGGCTACACCTTC
few | TRBD2 | TRBJ2-5 | TRBV6-6 | CASSLGLAGFQETQYF | TGTGCCAGCAGTTTAGGACTAGCGGGGTTTCAAGAGACCCAGTACTTC
. | . | TRBJ2-5 | TRBV9 | CASSVGSGGNQETQYF | TGTGCCAGCAGCGTAGGTTCAGGGGGGAACCAAGAGACCCAGTACTTC
. | . | TRBJ2-3 | TRBV11-2 | CASSLWRSGTDTQYF | TGTGCCAGCAGCTTGTGGAGGTCGGGCACAGATACGCAGTATTTT
. | . | TRBJ2-1 | TRBV7-3 | CASSPSPGYNEQFF | TGTGCCAGCAGCCCCTCCCCCGGGTACAATGAGCAGTTCTTC
. | . | TRBJ2-1 | TRBV5-4 | CASSFPLDEQFF | TGTGCCAGCAGCTTTCCTTTGGATGAGCAGTTCTTC
. | . | TRBJ2-4 | TRBV2 | CASREEGSSGF | TGTGCCAGCAGGGAGGAGGGGTCCTCGGGGTTC
. | . | TRBJ1-5 | TRBV7-9 | CASAGDSNQPQHF | TGTGCCAGCGCGGGAGACAGCAATCAGCCCCAGCATTTT
many | TRBD1 | TRBJ2-1 | TRBV29-1 | CSVEDRGLDNEQFF | TGCAGCGTTGAAGACAGGGGGCTAGACAATGAGCAGTTCTTC
. | TRBD2 | TRBJ2-7 | TRBV11-1 | CARAGGSYEQYF | TGTGCCAGAGCGGGGGGGAGCTACGAGCAGTACTTC
. | . | TRBJ1-3 | TRBV23-1 | CASSQSKIGRNSSGNTIYF | TGCGCCAGCAGTCAATCTAAGATCGGACGGAACAGCTCTGGAAACACCATATATTTT
once | . | TRBJ1-3 | TRBV7-9 | CASSLAGRGPGAGNTIYF | TGTGCCAGCAGCTTAGCTGGACGAGGACCAGGAGCTGGAAACACCATATATTTT
few | . | TRBJ1-2 | TRBV2 | CASSATPSYTF | TGTGCCAGCAGTGCTACCCCTAGCTACACCTTC
. | TRBD2 | TRBJ2-1 | TRBV5-4 | CASSLAGAGGPRGFWFF | TGTGCCAGCAGCTTGGCCGGGGCGGGAGGGCCGAGGGGTTTCTGGTTCTTC
. | . | TRBJ1-5 | TRBV28 | CASPPRGQSYSNQPQHF | TGTGCCAGCCCCCCCCGAGGCCAGTCCTATAGCAATCAGCCCCAGCATTTT
. | . | TRBJ2-6 | TRBV28 | CASREAGSGANVLTF | TGTGCCAGCAGGGAGGCCGGGTCTGGGGCCAACGTCCTGACCTTC
. | . | TRBJ1-2 | TRBV15 | CATSREASFNYGYTF | TGTGCCACCAGCAGAGAGGCCAGCTTTAACTATGGCTACACCTTC
. | TRBD2 | TRBJ2-1 | TRBV5-1 | CASSLAPTSGGNEQFF | TGCGCCAGCAGCTTGGCCCCTACATCGGGGGGCAATGAGCAGTTCTTC
few | . | TRBJ2-7 | TRBV21-1 | CASSKLSASGIHEQYF | TGTGCCAGCAGCAAACTCTCCGCGTCCGGAATCCACGAGCAGTACTTC
. | . | TRBJ2-5 | TRBV2 | CASKRRGPQETQYF | TGTGCCAGCAAGCGGAGGGGCCCACAAGAGACCCAGTACTTC
. | . | TRBJ1-1 | TRBV25-1 | CASSDRTAEAFF | TGTGCCAGCAGTGACCGGACAGCGGAAGCTTTCTTT
. | . | TRBJ2-3 | TRBV27 | CASSKHRDSTDTQYF | TGTGCCAGCAGTAAACATCGGGACAGCACAGATACGCAGTATTTT
. | . | TRBJ1-2 | TRBV5-4 | CASSYSSQGYGYTF | TGTGCCAGCAGCTACTCTTCTCAGGGCTATGGCTACACCTTC
. | TRBD1 | TRBJ1-3 | TRBV5-1 | CASSLGTGNGNTIYF | TGCGCCAGCAGCTTGGGGACAGGGAATGGAAACACCATATATTTT
. | . | TRBJ1-2 | TRBV4-2 | CASSQIATANYGYTF | TGTGCCAGCAGCCAGATCGCGACAGCTAACTATGGCTACACCTTC
. | . | TRBJ1-1 | TRBV5-5 | CASSPRDYSLAFF | TGTGCCAGCAGCCCTCGGGACTACTCCTTAGCTTTCTTT
. | TRBD2 | TRBJ2-3 | TRBV10-1 | CASSPGTSGSTDTQYF | TGCGCCAGCAGCCCCGGGACTAGCGGGAGCACAGATACGCAGTATTTT
. | . | TRBJ1-2 | TRBV7-2 | CASSLASPGAGYGYTF | TGTGCCAGCAGCCTTGCTTCGCCGGGCGCGGGCTATGGCTACACCTTC
. | TRBD2 | TRBJ2-5 | TRBV9 | CASSALGGLAQETQYF | TGTGCCAGCAGCGCCCTGGGGGGACTAGCACAAGAGACCCAGTACTTC
few | . | TRBJ1-2 | TRBV28 | CASSFRGYGYTF | TGTGCCAGCAGTTTCAGGGGCTATGGCTACACCTTC